The 30 T cell receptor beta chains in this list originate from one sample, sequenced in a study of T-cell memory formation after mild COVID-19. TCRdb reanalysed the 5' RACE reads using MiXCR and keeps one entry per CDR3 protein. The sample has roughly 300,000 distinct CDR3 sequences, about 13% seen once. Sequencing was performed on PBMCs or a T cell subset sorted from them (not recorded which). All receptors derive from a man between 18 and 29 years old who had mild COVID-19 (a few samples of this study predate the infection). Cell type and time point are not known.

This clonotype was seen ten or more times. The V and J genes are TRBV12-3 or TRBV12-4 and TRBJ2-5; D gene uncertain. V dropped 6 bases and J dropped 5 bases, with 10 bases sitting between them. CDR3 length: 12 residues. As DNA, the CDR3 is TGTGCCAGCAGCTCCCCAGTGGAGACCCAGTACTTC. Translating gives CASSSPVETQYF.

The V gene is TRBV12-3 or TRBV12-4, the J gene TRBJ2-1, with 8 bases lining up with TRBD2. The CDR3 consists of 15 residues. The junction had 7 bases not matched to a gene; V was cut back by 5 bases and J by 4 bases. The CDR3 loop is CASSQGLAPYNEQFF. The CDR3 nucleotides read TGTGCCAGCAGTCAAGGACTAGCCCCGTACAATGAGCAGTTCTTC.

V and J are TRBV7-2 and TRBJ2-5; D gene uncertain. Trimming cost V 1 base and J 3 bases, with 9 bases left between them. This CDR3 has 14 amino acids. The V gene's germline CDR1 is SGHTA and CDR2 FQGNSA. In nucleotides, the CDR3 is TGTGCCAGCAGCTTAGTTTTCCTAGAAGAGACCCAGTACTTC. Amino acids: CASSLVFLEETQYF.

This clonotype showed up just a few times. The chain is built from TRBV12-3 or TRBV12-4 and TRBJ1-2; 10 bases align to TRBD1. The CDR3 loop spans 15 amino acids. Unmatched junction bases numbered 7, after V lost 8 bases and J lost 1 base. As DNA, the CDR3 is TGTGCCAGCGGGGGAGGGGACAGGGGTAACTATGGCTACACCTTC. It encodes CASGGGDRGNYGYTF.

This clonotype showed up just a few times. J is TRBJ2-7 and V is TRBV10-3, with D unclear. Germline assignment: CDR1 ENHRY and CDR2 SYGVKD. This CDR3 has 11 residues. The V and J ends lost 6 bases and 7 bases respectively, with 10 bases between them. This CDR3 reads CAISPAIEQYF. In nucleotides, the CDR3 is TGTGCCATCAGCCCAGCCATAGAGCAGTACTTC.

The CDR3 is CASNSLGIPTGELFF. CDR3 in DNA: TGTGCCAGCAATTCACTTGGGATCCCGACCGGGGAGCTGTTTTTT. This chain links TRBV6-5 with TRBJ2-2; D is uncertain. Deletions cut 7 bases from V and 5 bases from J, with 17 bases between. CDR3 length equals 15 residues. From germline, CDR1 is MNHEY and CDR2 SVGAGI.

This clonotype was detected only a few times. The chain carries TRBV5-1 and TRBJ1-1; 7 bases align to TRBD1. Germline loops: CDR1 SGHRS, CDR2 YFSETQ. The ends lost 3 bases at V and 6 bases at J; junction bases unmatched: 5. The length of the CDR3 is 13 residues. The CDR3 DNA reads as TGCGCCAGCAGCTCTTGGGGGACAGCTGAAGCTTTCTTT. Translated, it gives CASSSWGTAEAFF.

The chain is built from TRBV28 and TRBJ1-4, with D maybe TRBD1 (6 bases). This CDR3 has 14 residues. V lost 6 bases and J 7 bases, leaving 15 bases between the germline ends. Germline values: CDR1 MDHEN, CDR2 SYDVKM. CDR3 bases: TGTGCCAGCAGCGGAGCGGGACAACGTGAAAAACTGTTTTTT. Its translation: CASSGAGQREKLFF. Combining the CDR3 with reference TRBV28 and TRBJ1-4 gives the whole variable domain DVKVTQSSRYLVKRTGEKVFLECVQDMDHENMFWYRQDPGLGLRLIYFSYDVKMKEKGDIPEGYSVSREKKERFSLILESASTNQTSMYLCASSGAGQREKLFFGSGTQLSVL.

This rearrangement joins TRBV5-1 to TRBJ2-5; 10 bases are a match to TRBD1. The germline V gene has CDR1 SGHRS and CDR2 YFSETQ. Trimming at V came to 3 bases and at J to 9 bases, leaving 11 bases not matched to a gene. CDR3 length: 15 residues. This CDR3 reads CASSSGQGDLVSQYF. In DNA, the CDR3 is TGCGCCAGCAGCTCCGGACAGGGGGACCTGGTGTCCCAGTACTTC.

J is TRBJ2-7 and V is TRBV4-3, with D hard to call. The CDR3 is 15 residues long. Trimming stripped 0 bases from V and 2 bases from J, with 11 bases between. Germline loops: CDR1 LGHNA, CDR2 YSLEER. CDR3 nucleotides: TGCGCCAGCAGCCAAGATAGGAGACAAGCCTACGAGCAGTACTTC. This codes for CASSQDRRQAYEQYF.

The genes are TRBV20-1 and TRBJ1-5; 8 bases line up with TRBD1. CDR1 and CDR2 (germline): DFQATT, SNEGSKA (reference sequence). J gave up 9 bases and V 2 bases, and 12 bases lay outside the gene matches. The CDR3 length is 15 residues. The CDR3 spells CSARTGTGGFGPQHF. CDR3 DNA: TGCAGTGCTAGAACCGGGACAGGCGGCTTCGGGCCCCAGCATTTT.

Here the CDR3 DNA reads TGCGCCAGCAGCCCCGGGGGGGCAGGGGAGACCCAGTACTTC. Its translation is CASSPGGAGETQYF. The rearrangement links TRBV5-1 to TRBJ2-5; 8 positions match TRBD2. Germline V gives CDR1 SGHRS, CDR2 YFSETQ. The CDR3 has 14 residues. Trimming removed 4 bases from V and 5 bases from J; junction bases left unmatched: 7.

This clonotype has more than one count but fewer than ten. The chain employs TRBV14 and TRBJ2-3; 7 nucleotides match TRBD2. Germline-derived CDR1 and CDR2 are SGHDN and FVKESK. The CDR3 runs to 16 residues. J lost 2 bases, V lost 2 bases, and 7 bases had no gene match. The CDR3 bases are TGTGCCAGCAGCCAACTTCCCGGGGGGACCACAGATACGCAGTATTTT. Protein product: CASSQLPGGTTDTQYF. Filled out from reference TRBV14 and TRBJ2-3, the complete variable domain reads EAGVTQFPSHSVIEKGQTVTLRCDPISGHDNLYWYRRVMGKEIKFLLHFVKESKQDESGMPNNRFLAERTGGTYSTLKVQPAELEDSGVYFCASSQLPGGTTDTQYFGPGTRLTVL.

This clonotype has only a few counts. This sequence joins TRBV6-2 or TRBV6-3 and TRBJ1-5; 8 positions match TRBD1. The CDR3 is made up of 13 amino acids. The V segment lost 6 bases and the J segment 10 bases; nucleotides outside the gene matches: 8. Germline lookup yields CDR1 MNHEY and CDR2 SVGEGT. CDR3 sequence reads: CASRGTGPRPQHF. The CDR3 nucleotides read TGTGCCAGCAGAGGGACAGGACCCCGACCCCAGCATTTT.

This clonotype was seen ten or more times. The gene calls are TRBV6-2 or TRBV6-3 and TRBJ2-7; D ambiguous. Looked up from germline, CDR1 is MNHEY and CDR2 is SVGEGT. This CDR3 is 17 amino acids long. V was pared by 6 bases and J by 1 base, with 22 bases between. In DNA form, the CDR3 reads TGTGCCAGCAGCCCCCGACGTAATATGTTGGAGTCCTACGAGCAGTACGTC. Translated, it gives CASSPRRNMLESYEQYV.

This clonotype was seen a few times. The chain has TRBV5-1 and TRBJ2-3; maybe TRBD2 (7 bases). In germline, CDR1 is SGHRS, CDR2 YFSETQ. The CDR3 contains 18 residues. V was pared by 4 bases and J by 3 bases, with 24 bases between. The CDR3 DNA sequence: TGCGCCAGCAGCCCATGGAGGCAGGGGAGGGAGACAACAGATACGCAGTATTTT. Translated: CASSPWRQGRETTDTQYF.

This clonotype was observed many times. The genes are TRBV5-5 and TRBJ1-4; 8 positions agree with TRBD1. The CDR3 is 15 residues long. V was pared by 4 bases and J by 6 bases, with 8 bases of the junction left unmatched. CDR1 and CDR2 (germline): SGHKS, YYEKEE (reference sequence). This chain's CDR3 is CASSPWTGRDEKLFF. DNA for the CDR3: TGTGCCAGCAGCCCCTGGACAGGGAGGGATGAAAAACTGTTTTTT.

The chain recombines TRBV5-1 with TRBJ2-5, with D perhaps matching TRBD2 (5 bases). The CDR3 totals 14 residues. V was trimmed by 0 bases and J by 5 bases, leaving 11 bases between them. Germline V gene lookup returns CDR1 SGHRS and CDR2 YFSETQ. The CDR3 spells CASSLGGVGETQYF. The CDR3 nucleotides read TGCGCCAGCAGCTTGGGGGGAGTTGGTGAGACCCAGTACTTC. The entire variable domain, with the rest obtained from reference TRBV5-1 and TRBJ2-5, is as follows: KAGVTQTPRYLIKTRGQQVTLSCSPISGHRSVSWYQQTPGQGLQFLFEYFSETQRNKGNFPGRFSGRQFSNSRSEMNVSTLELGDSALYLCASSLGGVGETQYFGPGTRLLVL.

This clonotype was seen only a few times. This chain connects TRBV18 to TRBJ2-1; either TRBD1 or TRBD2 may supply D (5 bases each). The CDR3 totals 14 residues. Germline values: CDR1 KGHSH, CDR2 LQKENI. Deletions cut 5 bases from V and 1 base from J, with 9 bases between. In DNA, the CDR3 is TGTGCCAGCTCAGGGACCACGTCCTACAATGAGCAGTTCTTC. It specifies CASSGTTSYNEQFF. Together with reference TRBV18 and TRBJ2-1, the CDR3 gives the full variable domain: NAGVMQNPRHLVRRRGQEARLRCSPMKGHSHVYWYRQLPEEGLKFMVYLQKENIIDESGMPKERFSAEFPKEGPSILRIQQVVRGDSAAYFCASSGTTSYNEQFFGPGTRLTVL.

The chain is built from TRBV7-3 and TRBJ2-5, with 8 bases fitting TRBD1. Germline V gives CDR1 SGHTA, CDR2 FQGTGA. The CDR3 length is 15 residues. After removal of 5 bases from V and 5 bases from J, the junction contained 10 bases not matched to a gene. The CDR3 sequence: CASSPYPGGRETQYF. The CDR3 DNA reads TGTGCCAGCAGCCCATATCCAGGGGGCCGGGAGACCCAGTACTTC.

The chain couples TRBV4-1 to TRBJ1-2; D perhaps matches TRBD1 (5 bases). The V and J ends lost 0 bases and 1 base respectively, with 12 bases between them. Germline CDR1 MGHRA, CDR2 YSYEKL. The CDR3 is made up of 16 amino acids. CDR3 sequence reads: CASSQEYQGSNYGYTF. The CDR3 DNA is TGCGCCAGCAGCCAAGAATATCAGGGAAGTAACTATGGCTACACCTTC.

This clonotype was observed a handful of times. This chain uses TRBV19 with TRBJ1-6, with D possibly being TRBD1 (5 bases). The CDR3 spans 11 residues. Between the trimmed V and J ends, which lost 4 bases and 10 bases, there was a span of 5 bases. Germline assignment: CDR1 LNHDA and CDR2 SQIVND (reference sequence). CDR3 in amino acids: CASSTGSPLHF. The DNA of the CDR3 is TGTGCCAGTAGTACAGGGTCACCCCTCCACTTT.

This clonotype was counted at least ten times. This rearrangement joins TRBV5-1 to TRBJ2-3; 12 bases fit TRBD1. Germline values: CDR1 SGHRS, CDR2 YFSETQ. With V trimmed by 4 bases and J by 8 bases, 5 bases remained unmatched. This CDR3 has 14 amino acids. The CDR3 here is CASSSGTGGSTQYF. The CDR3 DNA sequence: TGCGCCAGCAGCAGCGGGACAGGGGGCAGTACGCAGTATTTT.

This clonotype was seen a handful of times. The chain uses TRBV12-3 or TRBV12-4 and TRBJ1-2; no clear D gene. CDR3 length equals 11 residues. V dropped 2 bases and J dropped 7 bases, with 5 bases sitting between them. CDR3 loop: CASSLFGGYTF. The CDR3 DNA reads as TGTGCCAGCAGTTTATTCGGTGGCTACACCTTC.

The chain carries TRBV6-5 and TRBJ2-3, with D possibly TRBD2 on 7 matching bases. With 2 bases removed from V and 4 bases from J, the gap between germline ends came to 16 bases. The germline CDR1 and CDR2 sequences are MNHEY and SVGAGI. The CDR3 consists of 16 residues. DNA for the CDR3: TGTGCCAGCAGTTACCGGGGGGCCACATTTTCAGATACGCAGTATTTT. It encodes CASSYRGATFSDTQYF.

This clonotype was detected a few times. The chain joins TRBV5-1 to TRBJ2-3, with 8 bases lining up with TRBD2. Germline CDR1 SGHRS, CDR2 YFSETQ. The CDR3 covers 16 residues. J gave up 4 bases and V 6 bases, and 13 bases lay outside the gene matches. The CDR3 bases are TGCGCCAGCATTATGTCGACGGGACTAGACCCAGATACGCAGTATTTT. Translating gives CASIMSTGLDPDTQYF.

The chain carries TRBV4-2 and TRBJ2-5; TRBD1 matches at 10 bases. V was pared by 7 bases and J by 5 bases, with 7 bases of the junction left unmatched. CDR1 is LGHNA, CDR2 YNFKEQ, per germline. This CDR3 spans 14 amino acids. This CDR3 reads CASTGQGKFETQYF. The DNA of the CDR3 is TGTGCCAGCACGGGACAGGGGAAATTCGAGACCCAGTACTTC.

This clonotype was detected only a few times. CDR3 in amino acids: CASGQNPTGLSTDTQYF. CDR3 DNA: TGCGCCAGCGGGCAAAACCCGACAGGCCTAAGCACAGATACGCAGTATTTT. The chain combines TRBV5-1 with TRBJ2-3, with D possibly TRBD1 on 6 matching bases. With 7 bases removed from V and 0 bases from J, the gap between germline ends came to 21 bases. The CDR3 spans 17 residues. The germline gives CDR1 SGHRS, CDR2 YFSETQ.

This clonotype has ten or more counts. V usage is TRBV28 and J usage is TRBJ1-5, with unresolved D. The CDR3 covers 16 residues. Per germline, CDR1 MDHEN and CDR2 SYDVKM. V gave up 5 bases and J gave up 4 bases, with 18 bases separating them. Here the CDR3 reads CASSRRQPLSNQPQHF. The CDR3 DNA reads as TGTGCCAGCAGTAGAAGGCAGCCCCTTTCTAATCAGCCCCAGCATTTT.

This clonotype was seen many times. The rearrangement uses TRBV5-5 and TRBJ2-7; 7 bases map to TRBD2. The CDR3 spans 15 residues. Germline CDR1 and CDR2: SGHKS and YYEKEE (reference sequence). V shed 1 base, J shed 7 bases, and the junction held 11 bases outside the gene matches. CDR3 sequence reads: CASSLLADLFREQYV. The CDR3 DNA sequence: TGTGCCAGCAGCTTGCTAGCGGACCTCTTTCGGGAGCAGTACGTC.